The rows below give T cell receptor beta chains drawn from one sample of a study of blood T cell repertoires in COVID-19. Data came from immunoSEQ multiplex PCR; TCRdb stores just in-frame clones and leaves some out. Of about 480,000 clones in the sample, 89% were seen once. The sequenced material came from peripheral blood. These TCRs come from a man aged 18-30 years with COVID-19, enrolled during active disease. CDR3s include the opening cysteine and the closing phenylalanine or tryptophan. Fields, in order: clone size, J gene, CDR3 length, D gene, V gene, CDR3 protein, CDR3 DNA. The D gene is left open where the match is weak. Where a row states a size, it is once, few, many or the class of an expanded clone; other rows omit it.

-,TRBJ2-7,16,TRBD1,TRBV27,CASSSLARDRVYEQYF,TGTGCCAGCAGTTCACTAGCCCGGGACAGGGTATATGAGCAGTACTTC
-,TRBJ1-1,15,TRBD1,TRBV5-4,CASSPDRGAYGEAFF,TGTGCCAGCAGCCCCGACAGGGGTGCTTATGGTGAAGCTTTCTTT
-,TRBJ1-6,13,-,TRBV6-6,CASSYSSGSPLHF,TGTGCCAGCAGTTACTCTTCGGGTTCACCCCTCCACTTT
-,TRBJ1-2,13,-,TRBV24-1,CATSGVESYGYTF,TGTGCCACCTCGGGTGTCGAGAGCTATGGCTACACCTTC
many,TRBJ2-7,16,-,TRBV9,CASSVEGRRGEDEQYF,TGTGCCAGCAGCGTAGAAGGACGCAGGGGTGAGGACGAGCAGTACTTC
-,TRBJ2-3,17,TRBD2,TRBV7-9,CASSFRTSGGNTDTQYF,TGTGCCAGCAGCTTCCGGACTAGCGGGGGGAACACAGATACGCAGTATTTT
-,TRBJ2-5,14,-,TRBV7-9,CASSLTSGQETQYF,TGTGCCAGCAGCTTAACGTCGGGCCAAGAGACCCAGTACTTC
-,TRBJ1-1,14,-,TRBV11-2,CASSLRGVWTEAFF,TGTGCCAGCAGCTTAAGAGGTGTATGGACTGAAGCTTTCTTT
-,TRBJ1-5,15,-,TRBV6-6,CASRPRGGSNQPQHF,TGTGCCAGCAGACCCCGGGGGGGGAGCAATCAGCCCCAGCATTTT
-,TRBJ1-2,15,-,TRBV6-2/TRBV6-3,CASSYVVRENYGYTF,TGTGCCAGCAGTTACGTCGTCAGGGAAAACTATGGCTACACCTTC
-,TRBJ1-2,13,TRBD1,TRBV5-4,CASSQGTGDGYTF,TGTGCCAGCAGCCAAGGGACAGGGGATGGCTACACCTTC
-,TRBJ1-4,16,TRBD1,TRBV25-1,CASSETSGGPNEKLFF,TGTGCCAGCAGTGAGACCTCAGGGGGCCCTAATGAAAAACTGTTTTTT
-,TRBJ1-1,14,-,TRBV5-1,CASSLEGMNTEAFF,TGCGCCAGCAGCTTGGAGGGGATGAACACTGAAGCTTTCTTT
-,TRBJ1-2,10,-,TRBV12-3/TRBV12-4,CASTPRAVTF,TGTGCCAGCACCCCGCGGGCTGTCACCTTC
-,TRBJ2-1,15,TRBD1,TRBV5-4,CASSLVTGVGNEQFF,TGTGCCAGCAGCTTGGTGACAGGGGTCGGCAATGAGCAGTTCTTC
-,TRBJ2-1,17,TRBD2,TRBV28,CASSLLSGSVSYNEQFF,TGTGCCAGCAGTTTATTAAGCGGGAGTGTTTCCTACAATGAGCAGTTCTTC
-,TRBJ1-1,13,-,TRBV15,CATQPRGNTEAFF,TGTGCCACTCAGCCCCGGGGTAACACTGAAGCTTTCTTT
once,TRBJ2-1,11,TRBD2,TRBV14,CASSLSGRKFF,TGTGCCAGCAGCCTTAGCGGGAGAAAGTTCTTC
-,TRBJ1-5,14,TRBD1,TRBV6-2/TRBV6-3,CASSSGQGYQPQHF,TGTGCCAGCAGTTCGGGACAGGGCTATCAGCCCCAGCATTTT
-,TRBJ1-6,17,-,TRBV5-5,CASSGGTPSSYNSPLHF,TGTGCCAGCAGCGGCGGGACGCCTAGCTCCTATAATTCACCCCTCCACTTT
-,TRBJ2-1,10,TRBD1,TRBV20-1,CSAGTERPFF,TGCAGTGCGGGGACAGAGCGCCCGTTCTTC
-,TRBJ2-7,15,TRBD2,TRBV11-3,CASSLRAGSSYEQYF,TGTGCCAGCAGCTTACGAGCGGGGAGCTCCTACGAGCAGTACTTC
-,TRBJ2-4,18,-,TRBV3-1/TRBV3-2,CASSQDQAGILAKNIQYF,TGTGCCAGCAGCCAAGACCAGGCGGGGATACTAGCCAAAAACATTCAGTACTTC
-,TRBJ2-3,15,TRBD1,TRBV19,CASSSWDRGADTQYF,TGTGCCAGTAGCTCGTGGGACAGGGGCGCAGATACGCAGTATTTT
-,TRBJ2-7,14,-,TRBV7-9,CASSLSGTTYEQYF,TGTGCCAGCAGCTTATCGGGGACAACCTACGAGCAGTACTTC
-,TRBJ2-2,13,-,TRBV7-9,CASRGTNTGELFF,TGTGCCAGCAGGGGCACCAACACCGGGGAGCTGTTTTTT
-,TRBJ2-5,14,TRBD2,TRBV5-1,CASSAGLAGETQYF,TGCGCCAGCAGCGCGGGACTAGCGGGAGAGACCCAGTACTTC
once,TRBJ2-7,14,TRBD1,TRBV2,CASTPGQGRGEQYF,TGTGCCAGCACCCCGGGACAGGGTCGGGGCGAGCAGTACTTC
-,TRBJ2-1,17,TRBD2,TRBV18,CASSPPVFGGAYNEQFF,TGTGCCAGCTCACCACCGGTTTTCGGGGGGGCGTACAATGAGCAGTTCTTC
-,TRBJ1-2,13,TRBD1,TRBV23-1,CASRDRAAYGYTF,TGCGCCAGCAGAGACAGGGCCGCCTATGGCTACACCTTC
-,TRBJ2-7,15,-,TRBV5-4,CASSSQRASSYEQYF,TGTGCCAGCAGCTCGCAGAGGGCTAGCTCCTACGAGCAGTACTTC
-,TRBJ2-2,14,TRBD2,TRBV6-6,CAPRTSENTGELFF,TGTGCCCCCAGGACTAGCGAGAACACCGGGGAGCTGTTTTTT
-,TRBJ1-4,13,-,TRBV5-1,CASSSHINEKLFF,TGCGCCAGCAGCTCCCACATCAATGAAAAACTGTTTTTT
-,TRBJ1-5,14,TRBD1,TRBV19,CASGVTGFNQPQHF,TGTGCCAGTGGGGTGACAGGGTTCAATCAGCCCCAGCATTTT
-,TRBJ1-5,17,-,TRBV7-8,CASSLAAGGWSNQPQHF,TGTGCCAGCAGCTTAGCGGCGGGGGGATGGAGCAATCAGCCCCAGCATTTT
-,TRBJ1-2,13,-,TRBV2,CASRAGRNYGYTF,TGTGCCAGCAGGGCGGGGAGAAACTATGGCTACACCTTC
-,TRBJ1-1,16,-,TRBV15,CATSVVGVGKDTEAFF,TGTGCCACCAGCGTAGTAGGGGTGGGTAAGGACACTGAAGCTTTCTTT
-,TRBJ2-1,12,TRBD2,TRBV12-3/TRBV12-4,CASSGGSTVNFF,TGTGCCAGCTCGGGGGGGAGCACGGTAAACTTCTTC
-,TRBJ2-6,17,-,TRBV24-1,CATSDFGQSSGANVLTF,TGTGCCACCAGTGATTTCGGACAGAGCTCTGGGGCCAACGTCCTGACTTTC
-,TRBJ2-7,14,TRBD1,TRBV3-1/TRBV3-2,CASSQDSTGGKFFF,TGTGCCAGCAGCCAAGATTCTACAGGGGGCAAATTCTTTTTC
-,TRBJ1-1,12,-,TRBV11-2,CASNRQGLQAFF,TGTGCCAGCAATCGTCAGGGGCTTCAGGCTTTCTTT
-,TRBJ2-2,15,-,TRBV6-1,CASSEGWGRTGELFF,TGTGCCAGCAGTGAAGGGTGGGGCCGGACCGGGGAGCTGTTTTTT
-,TRBJ2-1,13,-,TRBV2,CASVSGENNEQFF,TGTGCCAGCGTGAGCGGTGAGAACAATGAGCAGTTCTTC
-,TRBJ2-7,11,-,TRBV18,CASSQTTEQYF,TGTGCCAGCTCACAAACAACCGAGCAGTACTTC
-,TRBJ1-5,13,TRBD1,TRBV12-3/TRBV12-4,CASSPTGSQPQHF,TGTGCCAGCAGCCCGACAGGGTCACAGCCCCAGCATTTT
-,TRBJ2-7,14,-,TRBV6-5,CASNRRGSNYEQYF,TGTGCCAGCAACCGCAGGGGTTCTAACTACGAGCAGTACTTC
-,TRBJ2-1,14,TRBD2,TRBV10-3,CAISGAGGPYEQFF,TGTGCCATCAGCGGGGCGGGAGGGCCCTATGAGCAGTTCTTC
-,TRBJ2-5,15,-,TRBV2,CASRPLATRQETQYF,TGTGCCAGCAGACCCCTAGCTACTCGGCAAGAGACCCAGTACTTC
-,TRBJ2-1,15,-,TRBV30,CAWTAGLSSYNEQFF,TGTGCCTGGACTGCGGGGCTAAGCTCCTACAATGAGCAGTTCTTC
-,TRBJ1-6,15,TRBD1,TRBV18,CASSPRQGENSPLHF,TGTGCCAGCTCACCACGACAGGGGGAGAATTCACCCCTCCACTTT
-,TRBJ2-7,13,TRBD1,TRBV7-9,CASSLDRGYEQYF,TGTGCCAGCAGCTTGGACAGGGGGTACGAGCAGTACTTC
-,TRBJ2-1,15,-,TRBV7-3,CASSLIGSSRNEQFF,TGTGCCAGCAGCTTAATTGGGAGTTCCCGCAATGAGCAGTTCTTC
-,TRBJ1-3,15,-,TRBV7-2,CASSFGTISGNTIYF,TGTGCCAGCAGCTTTGGCACCATCTCTGGAAACACCATATATTTT
-,TRBJ2-7,15,TRBD1,TRBV6-5,CASSSRDSPSYEQYF,TGTGCCAGCAGTTCAAGGGACAGCCCGTCCTACGAGCAGTACTTC
-,TRBJ1-4,16,-,TRBV11-2,CASSLPKVRGNEKLFF,TGTGCCAGCAGCTTACCAAAGGTCAGGGGTAATGAAAAACTGTTTTTT